The 3 T cell receptor beta chains reported below all come from one sample, sequenced in a study of cytomegalovirus exposure and HLA in healthy donors. Both 60 Vbeta primers and 13 Jbeta primers went into the PCR. This table comes from immunoSEQ multiplex PCR, and its TCRdb copy is limited to in-frame clones, with some not included. The table includes about 93,000 clones, around four fifths detected once. Source material: PBMCs. These TCRs come from a man between 25 and 39 years old in good health and CMV-seronegative.

This chain joins TRBV6-1 and TRBJ2-7, with a weak D call TRBD1 (6 bases). Trimming pared 1 base from V and 6 bases from J, leaving 10 bases between. Germline values: CDR1 MNHNS, CDR2 SASEGT. The CDR3 is 13 amino acids. CDR3 DNA: TGTGCCAGCAGTGAAGTGGCAGGGGCCGAGCAGTACTTC. This sequence encodes CASSEVAGAEQYF.

This chain connects TRBV4-1 to TRBJ2-1; 14 bases align to TRBD2. With V trimmed by 0 bases and J by 7 bases, 11 bases remained unmatched. This CDR3 has 19 residues. Germline values: CDR1 MGHRA, CDR2 YSYEKL. CDR3 amino acids: CASSQEGTSGRTGMNEQFF. The CDR3 DNA follows: TGCGCCAGCAGCCAAGAAGGGACTAGCGGGAGAACGGGAATGAATGAGCAGTTCTTC.

V is TRBV11-3 and J is TRBJ2-5; 16 bases map to TRBD2. V dropped 5 bases and J dropped 2; count of bases not matched to a gene: 2. The CDR3 spans 16 residues. Germline V gives CDR1 SGHNT, CDR2 YENEEA. The DNA for the CDR3 is TGTGCCAGCAGCCCGGGACTAGCGGGGGGGCAAGAGACCCAGTACTTC. This gives the protein CASSPGLAGGQETQYF.